This passage covers 9 T cell receptor beta chains from one sample sequenced in a study of blood T cell repertoires in COVID-19. Clones were sequenced by immunoSEQ multiplex PCR, and TCRdb holds only the in-frame ones, with some missing. Counted here are 280,000 or so clones, 89% occurring once; the ten biggest clones make up around an eighth. The sample was peripheral blood. The source is a woman aged 55-75 years with acute or convalescent COVID-19.

The gene calls are TRBV9 and TRBJ2-5; 8 bases are a match to TRBD1. V dropped 4 bases and J dropped 5; count of bases not matched to a gene: 7. The CDR3 spans 14 residues. Germline CDR1 SGDLS, CDR2 YYNGEE. CDR3 sequence: CASSPSRGPETQYF. In DNA form, the CDR3 reads TGTGCCAGCAGCCCCAGCAGGGGGCCTGAGACCCAGTACTTC.

The chain couples TRBV19 to TRBJ2-1; possibly TRBD2 for D (5 bases). The CDR3 sequence is 15 residues long. Germline loops: CDR1 LNHDA, CDR2 SQIVND (reference sequence). V lost 6 bases, J lost 0 bases, and 12 bases lay in between. The CDR3 nucleotides read TGTGCCAGTAGGCGACCGGGGAGCTCCTACAATGAGCAGTTCTTC. Translating gives CASRRPGSSYNEQFF.

This sequence joins TRBV13 and TRBJ2-7; TRBD1 might be the D (5 bases). The CDR3 is 13 residues long. The germline gives CDR1 PRHDT, CDR2 FYEKMQ (reference sequence). Between the trimmed V and J ends, which lost 4 bases and 7 bases, there was a span of 14 bases. For the CDR3, the DNA is TGTGCCAGCAGCTGGCTGGGGCGCTGGGAGCAGTACTTC. Translating it yields CASSWLGRWEQYF.

This chain joins TRBV30 and TRBJ1-2; 8 bases are a match to TRBD1. V gave up 1 base and J gave up 3 bases; unmatched junction bases: 7. The CDR3 is made up of 15 amino acids. The germline V gene has CDR1 GTSNPN and CDR2 SVGIG (reference sequence). Here the CDR3 reads CAWSGGQGVHYGYTF. As DNA, the CDR3 is TGTGCCTGGAGTGGTGGACAGGGAGTTCACTATGGCTACACCTTC.

This clone was seen only once. As DNA, the CDR3 is TGTGCCAGCAGTTCTCCCGCGGGACTAGCGGACAATGAGCAGTTCTTC. Translated, it gives CASSSPAGLADNEQFF. The chain has TRBV28 and TRBJ2-1; TRBD2 matches 11 bases. Germline CDR1 is MDHEN and CDR2 is SYDVKM. V lost 4 bases, J lost 5 bases, and 7 bases stayed unmatched. This CDR3 has 16 amino acids. Drawing the rest from reference TRBV28 and TRBJ2-1, the complete variable domain is DVKVTQSSRYLVKRTGEKVFLECVQDMDHENMFWYRQDPGLGLRLIYFSYDVKMKEKGDIPEGYSVSREKKERFSLILESASTNQTSMYLCASSSPAGLADNEQFFGPGTRLTVL.

CDR3 protein: CASSLDGAGNIQYF. The CDR3 nucleotides are TGTGCCAGCAGCTTGGATGGGGCCGGAAACATTCAGTACTTC. The rearrangement joins TRBV5-4 to TRBJ2-4, with D maybe TRBD1 (5 bases). Germline lookup yields CDR1 SGHNT and CDR2 YYREEE (reference sequence). The V and J ends lost 0 bases and 6 bases respectively, with 10 bases between them. This CDR3 region has 14 residues.

The V gene is TRBV15, the J gene TRBJ1-6; D remains unclear. V was cut by 5 bases and J by 8 bases, with 10 bases left in between. The CDR3 totals 13 residues. Germline V gene lookup returns CDR1 LNHNV and CDR2 YYDKDF (reference sequence). DNA of the CDR3: TGTGCCACCAGCTCCAATTCGGATTCACCCCTCCACTTT. Its protein product is CATSSNSDSPLHF.

J is TRBJ2-4 and V is TRBV29-1; D uncertain. The CDR3 is 12 amino acids. The V end lost 4 bases, the J end lost 4 bases, and 8 bases lay between the germline ends. Germline loops: CDR1 SQVTM, CDR2 ANQGSEA. The CDR3 DNA is TGCAGCGTTGTCGAGAGGAAAAACATTCAGTACTTC. This translates into CSVVERKNIQYF.

CDR3 sequence: CASSISGLGETQYF. The CDR3 DNA reads TGTGCCAGTAGTATTTCGGGGTTGGGAGAGACCCAGTACTTC. The chain uses TRBV19 and TRBJ2-5, with D perhaps matching TRBD2 (5 bases). The length of the CDR3 is 14 residues. Trimming removed 3 bases at V and 4 bases at J, with 12 bases between. Germline CDR1 LNHDA, CDR2 SQIVND (reference sequence). Full variable domain (rest looked up from reference TRBV19 and TRBJ2-5): DGGITQSPKYLFRKEGQNVTLSCEQNLNHDAMYWYRQDPGQGLRLIYYSQIVNDFQKGDIAEGYSVSREKKESFPLTVTSAQKNPTAFYLCASSISGLGETQYFGPGTRLLVL.